This is a list of T cell receptor beta chains from one sample in a study of graft-versus-host responses after intestinal transplantation. Only in-frame clones appear in the TCRdb table, and some are missing; sequencing was by immunoSEQ multiplex PCR. The sample lists roughly 100,000 clones, approximately 84% occurring once. For these receptors, no antigen is known. This material consisted of unstimulated CD4+ T cells sorted from spleen or lymph node cells, taken before intestinal transplant. Receptors were obtained from a human donor who received an intestinal transplant. The CDR3 runs from the conserved cysteine through the conserved F or W. A D gene is named only where the DNA matches it firmly. Expanded clones are given a class, and other clones once, few, many or no size at all.

clone_size,d_call,j_call,v_call,cdr3_nt,cdr3_aa
once,TRBD1,TRBJ2-5,TRBV7-3,TGTGCCAGCAGCCGACAGGGGGGCCAAGGAGAGACCCAGTACTTC,CASSRQGGQGETQYF
.,.,TRBJ2-3,TRBV5-1,TGCGCCAGCAGGGAGGACTTGGCGCAGTATTTT,CASREDLAQYF
.,.,TRBJ2-1,TRBV7-3,TGTGCCAGCAGCTTAAGCGGGAACTCCTACAATGAGCAGTTCTTC,CASSLSGNSYNEQFF
.,.,TRBJ2-7,TRBV6-5,TGTGCCAGCAGCCCCACGTCCGGTGGGTACGAGCAGTACTTC,CASSPTSGGYEQYF
.,.,TRBJ1-5,TRBV30,TGTGCCTGGGGGCCAACAGCCCTAAGCAATCAGCCCCAGCATTTT,CAWGPTALSNQPQHF
.,.,TRBJ2-5,TRBV20-1,TGCAGCCTCCTCGTGGGGAGGACCCAGTACTTC,CSLLVGRTQYF
.,.,TRBJ2-5,TRBV4-1,TGCGCCAGCAGCCAAGATCTAATGAGAAGGACCCAGTACTTC,CASSQDLMRRTQYF
.,.,TRBJ2-7,TRBV14,TGTGCCAGCAGCCATTTCACGGAGGGGAACGAGCAGTACTTC,CASSHFTEGNEQYF
.,.,TRBJ2-5,TRBV6-4,TGTGCCAGCAGTGACCCGTGGGAGACCCAGTACTTC,CASSDPWETQYF
.,TRBD1,TRBJ2-7,TRBV6-5,TGTGCCAGCAGATCAGGGGGCGCTAATTTCTACGAGCAGTACTTC,CASRSGGANFYEQYF
.,TRBD1,TRBJ1-4,TRBV11-3,TGTGCCAGCAGCCCGCCGTCGGGACAGGTTAATGAAAAACTGTTTTTT,CASSPPSGQVNEKLFF